This T cell receptor beta chain was captured by sequencing in a study of shared clonotypes between healthy human individuals. Those who donated, Caucasian adults without exception, all lived in Nashville, Tennessee. Study results and limitations: Investigators collected only blood, and repertoires in tissues likely differ. Of the naive CD4 clonotypes, approximately 5% were shared across a few donors.

The V and J ends lost 3 bases and 4 bases, in that order; junction bases with no gene match: 5. CDR3 length: 15 residues. Germline lookup yields CDR1 MDHEN and CDR2 SYDVKM. On sorted subsets, replicate PCRs used roughly 220 ng DNA, or approximately 33,000 T cell genomes. Clones were sequenced by immunoSEQ multiplex PCR, and TCRdb holds only the in-frame ones, with some missing. The repertoire holds about 1.1 million clones, with 70% to 85% as singletons. Note on this clone: Its antigen is unidentified.

The sample taken for sequencing was memory CD4+ T cells from PBMCs. Subset in this sample: CD45RA-negative fraction. This sequence originates from a young man in good health. Some clones in this sample may be carry-over from other donors' samples. This sequence joins TRBV28 and TRBJ2-2, with TRBD2 identical over 7 bases. The CDR3 nucleotides are TGTGCCAGCAGTTTGCGAGCGGGGTCCACCGGGGAGCTGTTTTTT. The encoded protein is CASSLRAGSTGELFF.